The clone carrying this TCR beta chain was seen only a few times. The sample comes from a study of Graves' ophthalmopathy and Graves' hyperthyroidism. Amplification of the TCR beta CDR3 regions used RNA transcripts (as template). Investigators did first-round RT-PCR with HTBI primers, then second-round multiplex PCR. One entry per CDR3 protein results from TCRdb running MiXCR on the multiplex PCR reads. Found here are under 250,000 distinct CDR3 sequences, 29% of them singletons; the top ten hold 8.5% to 9.5%. Sequenced material: peripheral blood. The sequence derives from a man aged 45-60 years with Graves' ophthalmopathy.

The CDR3 DNA reads TGTGCCAGCCAAAGGGGATTTGGGGAGACCCAGTACTTC. Protein product: CASQRGFGETQYF. V is TRBV7-2 and J is TRBJ2-5; a possible D gene is TRBD1 (5 bases). Trimming took 8 bases from V and 5 from J, leaving 15 bases between them. This CDR3 spans 13 amino acids. Germline V gives CDR1 SGHTA, CDR2 FQGNSA.